Included here is one T cell receptor beta chain sequence, with context. Its target is unknown. This record belongs to a study of blood T cells in healthy people across ages. The study's findings and limits: Across the age range, TCR beta diversity per million T cells fell in a roughly linear way. Samples with more naive T cells showed higher observed beta diversity.

Alongside a J-beta primer mix, a sample-barcoded 5' primer served in a second PCR lasting roughly 7 to 11 cycles. A template-switch adaptor with 12 random nucleotides tagged each cDNA molecule. A single record per CDR3 protein comes from TCRdb applying MiXCR to the 5' RACE reads. Here the sample spans 700,000 to 850,000 distinct CDR3 sequences, around 34% being singletons. Sample: blood. The receptor comes from a man aged 18 to 30 in good health.

CDR3 loop: CSAGEGQGKAKNIQYF. CDR3 DNA sequence: TGCAGTGCTGGGGAGGGACAGGGTAAAGCCAAAAACATTCAGTACTTC. The rearrangement uses TRBV20-1 and TRBJ2-4; TRBD1 agrees at 9 bases. Germline V gene data show CDR1 as DFQATT and CDR2 as SNEGSKA (reference sequence). This CDR3 has 16 amino acids. V was clipped by 5 bases and J by 0 bases; unmatched bases: 8.